The rows below give T cell receptor beta chains drawn from one sample of a study of beta chain features in type 1 diabetes. Profiled with immunoSEQ multiplex PCR; TCRdb holds only in-frame clones, not every one. The top ten hold approximately 0.03% of the sample, which has some 230,000 clones, over 8.5% seen once. The sample taken for sequencing was naive CD4+ T cells from blood. The receptors come from a woman aged 18-29 years in good health. CDR3s include the opening cysteine and the closing phenylalanine or tryptophan. The D gene is left open where the match is weak. Some rows mark clone size as missing; the rest say once, few, many or name a class of expanded clone.

V gene	J gene	clone size	D gene	CDR3 protein	CDR3 DNA
TRBV5-1	TRBJ2-2	-	TRBD2	CASSLASGANTGELFF	TGCGCCAGCAGCTTGGCTAGCGGGGCGAACACCGGGGAGCTGTTTTTT
TRBV30	TRBJ1-5	few	TRBD1	CAWSHVSGTGDQPQHF	TGTGCCTGGAGTCATGTCTCCGGGACAGGGGATCAGCCCCAGCATTTT
TRBV2	TRBJ2-7	few	TRBD2	CASRIAGSSYEQYF	TGTGCCAGCAGAATAGCGGGCAGCTCCTACGAGCAGTACTTC
TRBV6-5	TRBJ1-2	few	-	CASSYSIQGDDGYTF	TGTGCCAGCAGTTACTCGATCCAGGGTGACGATGGCTACACCTTC
TRBV6-1	TRBJ2-2	few	-	CASSGGAIGGELFF	TGTGCCAGCAGCGGAGGGGCAATTGGCGGGGAGCTGTTTTTT
TRBV5-6	TRBJ2-7	few	TRBD1	CASSLISGQGFWEQYF	TGTGCCAGCAGCTTGATTTCCGGACAGGGATTTTGGGAGCAGTACTTC
TRBV11-2	TRBJ1-3	-	-	CASSLGAGNTIYF	TGTGCCAGCAGCTTGGGAGCTGGAAACACCATATATTTT
TRBV28	TRBJ1-1	-	-	CASSSRNTEAFF	TGTGCCAGCAGTTCGCGGAACACTGAAGCTTTCTTT
TRBV28	TRBJ1-1	-	-	CASSEGNTEAFF	TGTGCCAGCAGTGAGGGGAACACTGAAGCTTTCTTT
TRBV7-8	TRBJ1-5	-	TRBD1	CASSFTGGSPNQPQHF	TGTGCCAGCAGCTTTACAGGGGGCTCACCCAATCAGCCCCAGCATTTT
TRBV5-1	TRBJ1-1	few	TRBD1	CASSLVGQGNTEAFF	TGCGCCAGCAGCTTGGTAGGACAGGGGAACACTGAAGCTTTCTTT
TRBV11-2	TRBJ2-1	few	TRBD1	CASSLPAGTAYNEQFF	TGTGCCAGCAGCTTACCCGCAGGGACAGCCTACAATGAGCAGTTCTTC
TRBV5-1	TRBJ1-2	-	-	CASSHQGIYGYTF	TGCGCCAGCAGCCACCAGGGAATCTATGGCTACACCTTC
TRBV19	TRBJ2-3	few	-	CASSPRLTSPDTQYF	TGTGCCAGTAGTCCAAGGTTGACTAGTCCAGATACGCAGTATTTT
TRBV2	TRBJ1-1	-	TRBD1	CASSADRGLGEAFF	TGTGCCAGCAGCGCCGACAGGGGGCTAGGTGAAGCTTTCTTT
TRBV2	TRBJ1-2	few	-	CASSEALRPQDYGYTF	TGTGCCAGCAGTGAAGCGCTTCGGCCACAGGACTATGGCTACACCTTC
TRBV5-1	TRBJ2-6	-	-	CASSGDGSSGANVLTF	TGCGCCAGCAGCGGGGACGGGAGCTCTGGGGCCAACGTCCTGACTTTC
TRBV5-1	TRBJ2-2	-	TRBD1	CARGTATPGELFF	TGCGCCAGAGGGACAGCTACACCCGGGGAGCTGTTTTTT
TRBV30	TRBJ2-1	few	TRBD2	CAWSQLRGRARSSSNEQFF	TGTGCCTGGAGCCAACTCCGCGGGAGGGCCCGATCGTCGAGTAATGAGCAGTTCTTC
TRBV5-5	TRBJ2-3	few	TRBD2	CASSTRPSGGGPGTDTQYF	TGTGCCAGCAGCACCCGTCCTAGCGGGGGGGGCCCTGGCACAGATACGCAGTATTTT
TRBV9	TRBJ2-7	-	TRBD1	CASSVTMGQTYEQYF	TGTGCCAGCAGCGTAACGATGGGACAGACCTACGAGCAGTACTTC
TRBV5-1	TRBJ2-5	-	-	CASSLNSRGSEQETQYF	TGCGCCAGCAGCTTGAATAGTCGGGGTAGCGAACAAGAGACCCAGTACTTC
TRBV30	TRBJ1-1	few	-	CAWTDRLNTEAFF	TGTGCCTGGACGGACAGACTTAACACTGAAGCTTTCTTT
TRBV6-1	TRBJ2-1	few	TRBD1	CASIQGVDYNEQFF	TGTGCCAGCATCCAGGGGGTTGACTACAATGAGCAGTTCTTC
TRBV5-1	TRBJ2-7	-	TRBD1	CASSLGQGVYEQYF	TGCGCCAGCAGCTTGGGACAGGGGGTCTACGAGCAGTACTTC
TRBV7-2	TRBJ2-7	few	-	CASSLVTPPVQYF	TGTGCCAGCAGCTTAGTCACCCCACCAGTGCAGTACTTC
TRBV19	TRBJ2-7	few	-	CASSSKYEQYF	TGTGCCAGTAGTTCCAAATACGAGCAGTACTTC
TRBV5-1	TRBJ2-3	-	-	CASSRASGSRVTSTDTQYF	TGCGCCAGCAGCAGAGCCTCGGGTTCCAGGGTTACTAGCACAGATACGCAGTATTTT
TRBV6-4	TRBJ2-7	few	-	CASKDLTGYGSYEQYF	TGTGCCAGCAAAGACCTAACAGGGTACGGATCCTACGAGCAGTACTTC
TRBV7-9	TRBJ2-1	few	-	CASSFRRSNYNEQFF	TGTGCCAGCAGCTTCCGGCGGAGCAACTACAATGAGCAGTTCTTC
TRBV30	TRBJ1-1	few	-	CAWRGGLGYTEAFF	TGTGCCTGGAGAGGAGGACTGGGTTACACTGAAGCTTTCTTT
TRBV6-6	TRBJ2-2	-	-	CASSWTATGELFF	TGTGCCAGCAGTTGGACAGCCACCGGGGAGCTGTTTTTT